The TCR beta chain described here comes from a study of T-cell memory formation after mild COVID-19. In the study overall: Across donors, TCR clusters were largely donor specific.

The CDR3 consists of 15 residues. J was trimmed by 6 bases and V by 1 base; bases with no gene match: 7. Germline V lookup: CDR1 MNHEY, CDR2 SVGAGI. Study-level results: Day 37-peaking second-wave clones had unconfirmed SARS-CoV-2 specificity. CD4+ clones that contracted lay mainly in CM and EM; CD8+ ones lay in EMRA.

From 5'RACE with constant-segment primers came TCR alpha and TCR beta cDNA libraries that carried sample barcodes and UMIs. TCRdb called the 5' RACE reads again in MiXCR, with one record for every CDR3 protein. The sample contains approximately 400,000 distinct CDR3 sequences, about 20% of which appear only once. Concerning this clonotype: Its antigen is not identified.

The chain recombines TRBV6-5 with TRBJ1-2; TRBD1 agrees at 8 bases. Sequences were obtained from PBMCs or a T cell subset sorted from them (not recorded which). This TCR was sampled from a man between 18 and 35 years old who had mild COVID-19 (a few samples of this study predate the infection). Cell type and time point are not known. CDR3 nucleotides: TGTGCCAGCAGTTACTTACAACAGGGGGTAAATGGCTACACCTTC. This gives the protein CASSYLQQGVNGYTF.